This TCR beta chain was captured by sequencing in a study of Graves' ophthalmopathy and Graves' hyperthyroidism. Overall study findings and caveats: Detected in blood as well were most expanded thyroid clonotypes with frequency above 0.001.

Amplification from RNA transcripts yielded the TCR beta CDR3 regions. Investigators did first-round RT-PCR with HTBI primers, then second-round multiplex PCR. A single record per CDR3 protein comes from TCRdb applying MiXCR to the multiplex PCR reads. The top ten clones hold about 2.4% of a sample with 300,000 to 400,000 distinct CDR3 sequences, about 17% of them seen once. There are 17 residues in the CDR3. Germline CDR1 is MDHEN and CDR2 is SYDVKM. The V gene lost 6 bases and the J gene lost 5 bases, with 25 bases spanning the gap. This clonotype was seen repeatedly, ten times or more. Its antigen remains unidentified.

The V and J genes are TRBV28 and TRBJ2-5; D perhaps matches TRBD2 (5 bases). This receptor was taken from an adult woman with stable Graves' hyperthyroidism. Sequencing input: peripheral blood. As DNA, the CDR3 is TGTGCCAGCAGCTTAACCTTTGGAACTGAGGGTATGGAGACCCAGTACTTC. Encoded protein: CASSLTFGTEGMETQYF.